This TCR beta chain was identified during a study of blood T cell repertoires in COVID-19. Study-level information: Acute and convalescent COVID-19 specimens originated in the United States, Italy and Spain. From T cells, B-cell-depleted T cells, or PBMCs came the material, which was cDNA or gDNA.

Everyone who took part was about 18 to 90 years old, and they came from 20 to 25 US areas. Before being deemed recovered, Cohort 3 donors had two negative PCRs, clearance, or symptom resolution. The CDR3 has 11 amino acids. Trimming shortened V by 6 bases and J by 9 bases, and 12 bases separated the two germline ends. Germline-derived CDR1 and CDR2 are DFQATT and SNEGSKA (reference sequence). This clone was recorded once. Using immunoSEQ multiplex PCR, the repertoire was profiled, and TCRdb retains in-frame clones only, with some absent. The table has about 170,000 clones, 70% to 85% seen once. The sequence came from a middle-aged man who had recovered from COVID-19. Sequencing used PBMCs or T cells enriched from blood (not recorded which). The chain uses TRBV20-1 and TRBJ2-1, with TRBD1 as a possible D gene (6 bases). CDR3 bases: TGCAGTGCCGGAACAGGGAGTGAGCAGTTCTTC. Protein: CSAGTGSEQFF.